The 10 T cell receptor beta chains listed next were all sequenced from one sample in a study of identifying expanded T cells in peripheral blood. The data were produced by immunoSEQ multiplex PCR, yet TCRdb's version contains in-frame clones alone and is incomplete. The sample shows about 52,000 clones, 82% of them seen only once. The sequenced sample consisted of blood. The origin of the receptors is a person aged 18 to 70 in good health.

In its sample, this clone was seen once. The chain combines TRBV28 with TRBJ2-3; D is tentatively TRBD1 or TRBD2 (6 bases each). Germline values: CDR1 MDHEN, CDR2 SYDVKM. The CDR3 length is 15 residues. V dropped 5 bases and J dropped 3 bases, with 15 bases sitting between them. CDR3 in DNA: TGTGCCAGCAGTACTGGGGGGCGGAGGACAGATACGCAGTATTTT. This gives the protein CASSTGGRRTDTQYF.

The chain carries TRBV29-1 and TRBJ1-2; 9 positions match TRBD1. Germline V gene lookup returns CDR1 SQVTM and CDR2 ANQGSEA. CDR3 length: 14 residues. The junction had 6 bases not matched to a gene; V was cut back by 3 bases and J by 4 bases. The CDR3 here is CSVDKTGGSYGYTF. The CDR3 DNA reads as TGCAGCGTTGACAAGACAGGGGGGAGCTATGGCTACACCTTC.

This chain uses TRBV6-6 with TRBJ2-6; possibly TRBD1 or TRBD2 for D (6 bases each). CDR1 is MNHNY, CDR2 SVGAGI, per germline (reference sequence). The V end lost 6 bases, the J end lost 2 bases, and 14 bases lay between the germline ends. The CDR3 extends over 16 amino acids. CDR3 nucleotide sequence: TGTGCCAGCAGCATACCAAGGGGGGCTGGGGCCAACGTCCTGACTTTC. Amino acid sequence: CASSIPRGAGANVLTF.

This chain connects TRBV6-4 to TRBJ2-7; TRBD2 matches at 11 bases. There are 17 residues in the CDR3. Trimming at V came to 4 bases and at J to 1 base, leaving 9 bases not matched to a gene. The germline gives CDR1 MRHNA, CDR2 SNTAGT. CDR3 protein: CASSVVTSGGMSYEQYV. Here the CDR3 DNA reads TGTGCCAGCAGTGTGGTAACTAGCGGGGGAATGTCCTACGAGCAGTACGTC.

The CDR3 DNA sequence: TGTGCCAGCAGTCCCCCGGGACAGGGGGCGGGCAATGAGCAGTTCTTC. It yields the protein CASSPPGQGAGNEQFF. V and J are TRBV27 and TRBJ2-1, with 12 bases that match TRBD1. The trim removed 5 bases at V and 6 bases at J, leaving 8 bases unmatched. The CDR3 length is 16 residues. From germline, CDR1 is MNHEY and CDR2 SMNVEV (reference sequence).

The gene calls are TRBV19 and TRBJ1-4, with D tentatively TRBD1 (6 bases). Germline V CDR1 and CDR2: LNHDA, SQIVND (reference sequence). V lost 2 bases and J lost 0, with 10 bases in between. The CDR3 is made up of 16 amino acids. The CDR3 is CASSILRGSTNEKLFF. The CDR3 region has the DNA TGTGCCAGTAGTATACTCAGGGGATCAACTAATGAAAAACTGTTTTTT.

V and J are TRBV4-3 and TRBJ2-1; tentatively, D is TRBD2 (5 bases). In germline, CDR1 is LGHNA, CDR2 YSLEER. V was pared by 1 base and J by 9 bases, with 16 bases between. The CDR3 totals 15 residues. In DNA, the CDR3 is TGCGCCAGCAGCCAAGGCCTAGAGGGTTGGAGTGAGCAGTTCTTC. Translation: CASSQGLEGWSEQFF.

The chain employs TRBV18 and TRBJ2-3, with D possibly matching TRBD1 (5 bases). Germline-derived CDR1 and CDR2 are KGHSH and LQKENI. The CDR3 contains 15 residues. Trimming pared 6 bases from V and 0 bases from J, leaving 13 bases between. DNA for the CDR3: TGTGCCAGCTCTCAGACAGATACCAGCACAGATACGCAGTATTTT. Amino acid sequence: CASSQTDTSTDTQYF.

This clone was picked up one time. The CDR3 region is CASSSGHPGDTQYF. CDR3 nucleotide sequence: TGCGCCAGCAGCTCGGGCCACCCAGGGGATACGCAGTATTTT. The genes are TRBV5-1 and TRBJ2-3; D perhaps matches TRBD1 (5 bases). Germline V gene lookup returns CDR1 SGHRS and CDR2 YFSETQ. The CDR3 has 14 amino acids. V was cut by 3 bases and J by 6 bases, with 14 bases left in between. Using reference TRBV5-1 and TRBJ2-3 for the parts outside the CDR3, the full variable domain is KAGVTQTPRYLIKTRGQQVTLSCSPISGHRSVSWYQQTPGQGLQFLFEYFSETQRNKGNFPGRFSGRQFSNSRSEMNVSTLELGDSALYLCASSSGHPGDTQYFGPGTRLTVL.

The V call is TRBV20-1, the J call TRBJ2-5; the D is unclear. V gave up 3 bases and J gave up 2 bases, with 4 bases separating them. The CDR3 sequence is 11 residues long. The germline V gene encodes CDR1 DFQATT and CDR2 SNEGSKA (reference sequence). In DNA form, the CDR3 reads TGCAGTGCTAGTGTGCAAGAGACCCAGTACTTC. Amino acids: CSASVQETQYF.